Reported below is one T cell receptor (beta chain). Its specificity is unknown. This record belongs to a study of OX40 agonist ivuxolimab in advanced cancers. Study-wide background: Patients received ivuxolimab, an agonistic anti-OX40 (CD134) antibody. Study-level findings and limits: There was clonal expansion of CD4+ and CD8+ blood T cells by week 6 at 0.1 to 3.0 mg/kg.

Per germline, CDR1 MNHEY and CDR2 SVGAGI. The CDR3 runs 15 residues. V gave up 3 bases and J gave up 3 bases, with 11 bases separating them. The assay was immunoSEQ multiplex PCR, and TCRdb's table has in-frame clones only and misses some. This sample has 60,000 to 85,000 clones; approximately 80% occur once, and the top ten carry around 2%. This clonotype was sampled from an adult with an advanced solid tumor such as melanoma, head and neck, liver or kidney cancer. The material sequenced was CD4+ or CD8+ T cells sorted from blood, taken in a trial of the OX40 agonist ivuxolimab. The chain uses TRBV6-5 and TRBJ1-4; the D gene is possibly TRBD1 (6 bases). This chain's CDR3 is CASSYRGQSNEKLFF. The CDR3 DNA reads as TGTGCCAGCAGTTATCGGGGGCAGTCTAATGAAAAACTGTTTTTT.